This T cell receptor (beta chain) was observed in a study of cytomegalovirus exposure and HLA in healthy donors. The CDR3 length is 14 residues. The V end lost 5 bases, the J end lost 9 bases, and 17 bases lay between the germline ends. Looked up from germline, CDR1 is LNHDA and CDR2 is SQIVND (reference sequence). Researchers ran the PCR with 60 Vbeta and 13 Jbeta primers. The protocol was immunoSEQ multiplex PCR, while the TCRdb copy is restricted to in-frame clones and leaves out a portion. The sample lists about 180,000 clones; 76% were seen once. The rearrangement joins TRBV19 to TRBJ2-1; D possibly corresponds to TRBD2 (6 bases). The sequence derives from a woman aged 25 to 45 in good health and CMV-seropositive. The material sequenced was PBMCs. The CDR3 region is CASSGQGLRGEQFF. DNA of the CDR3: TGTGCCAGTAGTGGGCAGGGACTGCGGGGTGAGCAGTTCTTC.